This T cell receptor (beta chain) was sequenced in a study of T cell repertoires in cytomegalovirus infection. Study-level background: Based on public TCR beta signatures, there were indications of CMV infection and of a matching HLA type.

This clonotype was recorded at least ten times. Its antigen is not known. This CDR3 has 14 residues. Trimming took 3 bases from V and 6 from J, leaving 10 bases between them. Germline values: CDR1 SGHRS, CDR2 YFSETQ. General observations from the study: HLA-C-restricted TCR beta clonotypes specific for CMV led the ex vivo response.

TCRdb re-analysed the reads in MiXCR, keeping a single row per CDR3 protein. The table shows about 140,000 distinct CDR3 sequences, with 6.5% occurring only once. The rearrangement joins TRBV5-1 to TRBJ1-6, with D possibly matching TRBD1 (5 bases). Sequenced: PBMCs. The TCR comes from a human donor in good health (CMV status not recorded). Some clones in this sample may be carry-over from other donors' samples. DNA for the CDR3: TGCGCCAGCAGCTGGGACGGCACTAATTCACCCCTCCACTTT. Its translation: CASSWDGTNSPLHF.